The rows below give T cell receptor beta chains drawn from one sample of a study of T cells after yellow fever vaccination. MiXCR, applied by TCRdb to the 5' RACE reads, yields one record per CDR3 protein. Of hundreds of thousands of distinct CDR3 sequences in the sample, approximately 13% were seen once. The sequenced sample was PBMCs, obtained on the day of the yellow fever booster vaccination. The receptors come from a young man who received the YFV17D yellow fever vaccine. The CDR3 runs from the conserved cysteine through the conserved F or W.

>TRBV7-3|TRBJ2-5
CASSVGIGETQYF
>TRBV12-3/TRBV12-4|TRBJ1-3
CASRPGQGKPGNTIYF
>TRBV20-1|TRBJ2-4
CSARVRGVGRKNIQYF
>TRBV20-1|TRBJ1-6
CSARPEADSPLHF
>TRBV5-1|TRBJ2-7
CASSLASGVTYEQYF
>TRBV5-6|TRBJ1-4
CASSLPGQPSGEKLFF
>TRBV7-2|TRBJ2-3
CASSLKAGGLDTQYF
>TRBV30|TRBJ2-3
CAWRDPLAGLTDTQYF
>TRBV4-3|TRBJ2-2
CASSQEKGANTGELFF
>TRBV7-2|TRBJ1-3
CASSIGLTGTGNTIYF
>TRBV20-1|TRBJ2-1
CSAREDSAATPF
>TRBV27|TRBJ2-5
CASSFVLQETQYF
>TRBV6-1|TRBJ1-5
CASRAGWNQPQHF
>TRBV12-3/TRBV12-4|TRBJ2-5
CASTLDSAGETQYF
>TRBV30|TRBJ2-7
CAWATGTRDTKQYF
>TRBV6-2/TRBV6-3|TRBJ2-5
CASSSQGSAQEETQYF
>TRBV28|TRBJ2-1
CAICRTTRPAEQFF
>TRBV11-2|TRBJ2-2
CASRERGANTGELFF
>TRBV7-2|TRBJ2-5
CASSLVAGRGETQYF
>TRBV6-5|TRBJ2-6
CASSYSGGESSGANVLTF
>TRBV28|TRBJ2-7
CASSFPDLSYEQYF
>TRBV6-5|TRBJ1-2
CASSYGQGANYGYTF
>TRBV7-8|TRBJ2-3
CASSKTEYTTDTQYF
>TRBV7-2|TRBJ1-5
CASSYGQSNQPQHF
>TRBV3-1|TRBJ2-2
CASSQAVELFF
>TRBV7-2|TRBJ2-7
CASSLAQDTEQYF
>TRBV20-1|TRBJ1-5
CSAEPASQQPQHF